This TCR beta chain was profiled in a study of beta chain features in type 1 diabetes. Study results and limitations: Among patients with Type 1 diabetes, TCRB CDR3s were moderately but significantly shorter in every one of the four CD4+ subsets.

About this clone: Its antigen remains unknown.

Expressed TCRB transcripts got sequenced, as all isolated RNA was reverse transcribed. TCRdb's copy holds only in-frame clones and misses some; the assay was immunoSEQ multiplex PCR. The sample holds 500,000 to 800,000 clones, around 12% seen once. The CDR3 has 14 residues. The germline CDR1 and CDR2 sequences are LNHDA and SQIVND (reference sequence). Trimming removed 10 bases from V and 3 bases from J, with 16 bases in between. The chain recombines TRBV19 with TRBJ2-1, with a tentative D call TRBD2 (5 bases). The sequencing input was naive CD4+ T cells from blood. The clonotype comes from a man between 25 and 39 years old with type 1 diabetes. The CDR3 region is CATARGGVYNEQFF. DNA of the CDR3: TGTGCCACCGCCCGGGGTGGGGTCTACAATGAGCAGTTCTTC.